This T cell receptor (beta chain) was obtained from a study of blood T cell repertoires in COVID-19. Source study methods: Amplification from reference gene primers served as the basis for estimated nucleated cell counts. Assay: immunoSEQ multiplex PCR; the TCRdb copy retains only in-frame clones and omits some. For V, J and clone size, that table is used; D and trimming come from the DNA. The sample yields tens of thousands of clones, 75% to 85% seen once. CDR1 is SEHNR and CDR2 is FQNEAQ in the germline V gene (reference sequence). This CDR3 is 15 amino acids long. V lost 5 bases to trimming and J lost 5 bases, with 15 bases between them.

This chain uses TRBV7-9 with TRBJ2-2; TRBD1 might be the D (6 bases). Sequencing was carried out using peripheral blood. The receptor comes from a woman aged 70-85 years with acute or convalescent COVID-19. The CDR3 sequence: CASSITGTSTGELFF. For the CDR3, the DNA is TGTGCCAGCAGCATAACCGGGACATCGACCGGGGAGCTGTTTTTT.